This TCR beta chain derives from a study of CD8 T cells in Susac syndrome. Unmatched junction bases numbered 7, after V lost 0 bases and J lost 3 bases. CDR3 length equals 16 residues. Germline V CDR1 and CDR2: SGHVS, FQNEAQ. An input of roughly 0.5 to 1 ug of RNA was subjected to reverse transcription using random hexamers. TCR beta CDR3 was amplified by immunoSEQ multiplex PCR. This amplification extended across 54 Vbeta and 13 Jbeta segments. TCRdb ran MiXCR on the immunoSEQ multiplex PCR reads and lists one entry per CDR3 protein. Seen here are 130,000 to 150,000 distinct CDR3 sequences, 85% to 95% observed once, and the top ten hold roughly 0.27%.

V gene TRBV7-8 combines with J gene TRBJ2-7, with 8 bases fitting TRBD1. The receptor's source is a human donor in good health. The sequenced sample consisted of CD8+ T cells from PBMCs. DNA for the CDR3: TGTGCCAGCAGCTTAGCGCGGACAGGGTTCCTCTACGAGCAGTACTTC. It yields the protein CASSLARTGFLYEQYF.